Listed below are T cell receptor beta chains from one sample, sequenced in a study of T cell responses to AZD1222 COVID-19 vaccine. Data came from immunoSEQ multiplex PCR; TCRdb stores just in-frame clones and leaves some out. Among under 150,000 clones listed, 90% were seen once. The specimen was peripheral blood, collected on day 0 of AZD1222 vaccination. The receptors come from an adult in good health. CDR3s include the opening cysteine and the closing phenylalanine or tryptophan. The order of the fields is clone size, J gene, D gene, V gene, CDR3 protein, CDR3 DNA. A D gene is named only where the DNA matches it firmly. Clone size appears in some rows only: once, few, many, or a class for an expanded clone.

clone size: .
J gene: TRBJ2-7
D gene: TRBD2
V gene: TRBV28
CDR3 protein: CASNPAGDQAGEQYF
CDR3 DNA: TGTGCCAGCAATCCAGCGGGAGACCAGGCGGGGGAGCAGTACTTC

clone size: .
J gene: TRBJ2-3
D gene: .
V gene: TRBV6-4
CDR3 protein: CASSDSGGLGTDTQYF
CDR3 DNA: TGTGCCAGCAGTGACTCTGGGGGGCTGGGCACAGATACGCAGTATTTT

clone size: .
J gene: TRBJ2-1
D gene: TRBD1
V gene: TRBV11-3
CDR3 protein: CASSLEGQGYLEQFF
CDR3 DNA: TGTGCCAGCAGCTTAGAGGGACAGGGTTATCTTGAGCAGTTCTTC

clone size: .
J gene: TRBJ1-4
D gene: .
V gene: TRBV27
CDR3 protein: CASRRGMGEKLFF
CDR3 DNA: TGTGCCAGCAGGAGGGGCATGGGTGAAAAACTGTTTTTT

clone size: .
J gene: TRBJ1-2
D gene: .
V gene: TRBV7-9
CDR3 protein: CASSQAPADYGYTF
CDR3 DNA: TGTGCCAGCAGCCAAGCGCCGGCCGACTATGGCTACACCTTC

clone size: few
J gene: TRBJ2-7
D gene: .
V gene: TRBV16
CDR3 protein: CASSPERGEQYF
CDR3 DNA: TGTGCCAGCAGCCCCGAAAGGGGCGAGCAGTACTTC

clone size: once
J gene: TRBJ2-5
D gene: TRBD2
V gene: TRBV5-1
CDR3 protein: CASSRTAGVGETQYF
CDR3 DNA: TGCGCCAGCAGCCGGACAGCGGGAGTCGGGGAGACCCAGTACTTC

clone size: .
J gene: TRBJ2-5
D gene: .
V gene: TRBV19
CDR3 protein: CASNRNAMTQETQYF
CDR3 DNA: TGTGCCAGTAATAGGAACGCCATGACGCAGGAGACCCAGTACTTC

clone size: few
J gene: TRBJ2-7
D gene: .
V gene: TRBV12-3/TRBV12-4
CDR3 protein: CASSAGFLYEQYF
CDR3 DNA: TGTGCCAGTAGTGCCGGCTTCCTCTACGAGCAGTACTTC

clone size: .
J gene: TRBJ1-3
D gene: .
V gene: TRBV12-3/TRBV12-4
CDR3 protein: CASSPTQGNTIYF
CDR3 DNA: TGTGCCAGCAGTCCGACCCAGGGAAACACCATATATTTT

clone size: .
J gene: TRBJ2-7
D gene: TRBD2
V gene: TRBV9
CDR3 protein: CASSVARVSGGPREQYF
CDR3 DNA: TGTGCCAGCAGCGTAGCTAGGGTGTCGGGAGGGCCCCGTGAGCAGTACTTC

clone size: .
J gene: TRBJ1-5
D gene: .
V gene: TRBV11-2
CDR3 protein: CASSRDSNQPQHF
CDR3 DNA: TGTGCCAGCAGCCGGGACAGCAATCAGCCCCAGCATTTT

clone size: .
J gene: TRBJ1-3
D gene: .
V gene: TRBV4-2
CDR3 protein: CASSQEVAAGNTIYF
CDR3 DNA: TGTGCCAGCAGCCAAGAGGTTGCGGCTGGAAACACCATATATTTT

clone size: .
J gene: TRBJ2-4
D gene: TRBD1
V gene: TRBV7-3
CDR3 protein: CASSLNSGTGTNIQYF
CDR3 DNA: TGTGCCAGCAGCTTAAATTCCGGGACAGGGACAAACATTCAGTACTTC

clone size: .
J gene: TRBJ2-4
D gene: TRBD2
V gene: TRBV4-2
CDR3 protein: CASSQVLAGGLAKNIQYF
CDR3 DNA: TGTGCCAGCAGCCAAGTCCTAGCGGGGGGCTTAGCCAAAAACATTCAGTACTTC

clone size: .
J gene: TRBJ1-2
D gene: .
V gene: TRBV28
CDR3 protein: CASSLPSTNSYGYTF
CDR3 DNA: TGTGCCAGCAGTTTACCCTCCACAAACAGCTATGGCTACACCTTC

clone size: .
J gene: TRBJ1-6
D gene: .
V gene: TRBV18
CDR3 protein: CASSPWTSSSYNSPLHF
CDR3 DNA: TGTGCCAGCTCACCTTGGACTAGCAGCTCCTATAATTCACCCCTCCACTTT

clone size: .
J gene: TRBJ1-2
D gene: TRBD1
V gene: TRBV6-2/TRBV6-3
CDR3 protein: CASSYYTWDRAYGYTF
CDR3 DNA: TGTGCCAGCAGTTACTACACCTGGGACAGGGCATATGGCTACACCTTC

clone size: .
J gene: TRBJ1-5
D gene: TRBD1
V gene: TRBV11-1
CDR3 protein: CASSPGQGGQPQHF
CDR3 DNA: TGTGCCAGCAGCCCAGGACAGGGCGGGCAGCCCCAGCATTTT

clone size: .
J gene: TRBJ2-7
D gene: .
V gene: TRBV12-3/TRBV12-4
CDR3 protein: CASSLSGAYEQYF
CDR3 DNA: TGTGCCAGCAGTTTAAGTGGGGCCTACGAGCAGTACTTC

clone size: once
J gene: TRBJ1-4
D gene: .
V gene: TRBV27
CDR3 protein: CASSFRPYHYEKLFF
CDR3 DNA: TGTGCCAGCAGTTTTAGGCCCTACCACTATGAAAAACTGTTTTTT

clone size: .
J gene: TRBJ2-1
D gene: TRBD2
V gene: TRBV15
CDR3 protein: CATSRDLERGGYEQFF
CDR3 DNA: TGTGCCACCAGCAGAGATCTCGAGCGGGGAGGCTATGAGCAGTTCTTC

clone size: .
J gene: TRBJ1-4
D gene: TRBD1
V gene: TRBV7-2
CDR3 protein: CASSSRDRDRNEKLFF
CDR3 DNA: TGTGCCAGCAGCTCCCGGGACAGGGACCGGAATGAAAAACTGTTTTTT

clone size: .
J gene: TRBJ1-1
D gene: .
V gene: TRBV6-2/TRBV6-3
CDR3 protein: CASSVPGGAQAFF
CDR3 DNA: TGTGCCAGCAGCGTTCCGGGGGGCGCCCAAGCTTTCTTT

clone size: .
J gene: TRBJ2-5
D gene: TRBD1
V gene: TRBV5-4
CDR3 protein: CASSQQGKETQYF
CDR3 DNA: TGTGCCAGCAGCCAACAGGGGAAGGAGACCCAGTACTTC

clone size: .
J gene: TRBJ1-2
D gene: .
V gene: TRBV24-1
CDR3 protein: CATSDRSGPGSGTGGYTF
CDR3 DNA: TGTGCCACCAGTGATCGATCGGGCCCGGGGAGCGGTACTGGTGGCTACACCTTC

clone size: .
J gene: TRBJ1-5
D gene: .
V gene: TRBV6-5
CDR3 protein: CASSKANSNQPQHF
CDR3 DNA: TGTGCCAGCAGTAAGGCTAACAGCAATCAGCCCCAGCATTTT

clone size: once
J gene: TRBJ1-2
D gene: .
V gene: TRBV19
CDR3 protein: CASSRAEYGYTF
CDR3 DNA: TGTGCCAGTAGTAGGGCGGAGTATGGCTACACCTTC

clone size: .
J gene: TRBJ1-4
D gene: .
V gene: TRBV14
CDR3 protein: CASSPGRRLEEKLFF
CDR3 DNA: TGTGCCAGCAGCCCGGGGAGGAGGCTAGAGGAAAAACTGTTTTTT

clone size: .
J gene: TRBJ2-2
D gene: TRBD2
V gene: TRBV9
CDR3 protein: CASSSGTSYSTGELFF
CDR3 DNA: TGTGCCAGCAGCTCCGGGACTAGTTACTCGACCGGGGAGCTGTTTTTT

clone size: .
J gene: TRBJ1-5
D gene: .
V gene: TRBV19
CDR3 protein: CASSIDLRSGQRSLYSNQPQHF
CDR3 DNA: TGTGCCAGTAGTATAGATCTCAGGAGCGGACAGAGGAGCCTCTATAGCAATCAGCCCCAGCATTTT

clone size: once
J gene: TRBJ2-1
D gene: TRBD2
V gene: TRBV20-1
CDR3 protein: CSASSPSGRNEQFF
CDR3 DNA: TGCAGTGCTAGTTCTCCTAGCGGTCGAAATGAGCAGTTCTTC

clone size: .
J gene: TRBJ2-1
D gene: .
V gene: TRBV18
CDR3 protein: CASAAGSEQFF
CDR3 DNA: TGTGCCAGCGCGGCGGGAAGTGAGCAGTTCTTC

clone size: .
J gene: TRBJ2-1
D gene: TRBD2
V gene: TRBV11-2
CDR3 protein: CASSLASGGFNEQFF
CDR3 DNA: TGTGCCAGCAGCTTAGCTAGCGGAGGGTTCAATGAGCAGTTCTTC

clone size: .
J gene: TRBJ2-7
D gene: .
V gene: TRBV7-8
CDR3 protein: CASSVGYQTGGYEQYF
CDR3 DNA: TGTGCCAGCAGCGTAGGTTACCAGACCGGTGGGTACGAGCAGTACTTC

clone size: .
J gene: TRBJ1-5
D gene: .
V gene: TRBV11-3
CDR3 protein: CASSFEGRRVPGQPQHF
CDR3 DNA: TGTGCCAGCAGCTTCGAGGGCAGGCGGGTCCCCGGTCAGCCCCAGCATTTT

clone size: few
J gene: TRBJ1-1
D gene: .
V gene: TRBV6-1
CDR3 protein: CASSLYLNTEAFF
CDR3 DNA: TGTGCCAGCAGTCTCTACTTGAACACTGAAGCTTTCTTT

clone size: .
J gene: TRBJ2-5
D gene: .
V gene: TRBV4-3
CDR3 protein: CASSQERLQGLETQYF
CDR3 DNA: TGCGCCAGCAGCCAAGAGCGCCTGCAGGGGCTGGAGACCCAGTACTTC

clone size: .
J gene: TRBJ1-2
D gene: .
V gene: TRBV5-5
CDR3 protein: CASSSEGEIYYGYTF
CDR3 DNA: TGTGCCAGCAGCTCCGAGGGGGAAATTTACTATGGCTACACCTTC

clone size: .
J gene: TRBJ2-6
D gene: .
V gene: TRBV18
CDR3 protein: CASSPTHSGANVLTF
CDR3 DNA: TGTGCCAGCTCACCAACACACTCTGGGGCCAACGTCCTGACTTTC

clone size: .
J gene: TRBJ1-2
D gene: TRBD1
V gene: TRBV27
CDR3 protein: CASSSLTGGIGYTF
CDR3 DNA: TGTGCCAGCAGTTCCCTGACAGGGGGCATTGGCTACACCTTC

clone size: few
J gene: TRBJ1-1
D gene: .
V gene: TRBV14
CDR3 protein: CASSRNTEAFF
CDR3 DNA: TGTGCCAGCAGCCGGAACACTGAAGCTTTCTTT

clone size: .
J gene: TRBJ1-6
D gene: .
V gene: TRBV9
CDR3 protein: CASSETGTSSSYNSPLHF
CDR3 DNA: TGTGCCAGCAGCGAAACCGGGACATCGAGCTCCTATAATTCACCCCTCCACTTT

clone size: .
J gene: TRBJ2-1
D gene: .
V gene: TRBV20-1
CDR3 protein: CSARRHNEQFF
CDR3 DNA: TGCAGTGCTAGACGGCACAATGAGCAGTTCTTC

clone size: .
J gene: TRBJ1-2
D gene: .
V gene: TRBV9
CDR3 protein: CASGSRGYGYTF
CDR3 DNA: TGTGCCAGCGGATCTAGAGGCTATGGCTACACCTTC

clone size: .
J gene: TRBJ2-7
D gene: .
V gene: TRBV13
CDR3 protein: CASSLRAGEQYF
CDR3 DNA: TGTGCCAGCAGCTTACGGGCCGGCGAGCAGTACTTC

clone size: .
J gene: TRBJ1-4
D gene: .
V gene: TRBV27
CDR3 protein: CASSYSPNSGSNLFF
CDR3 DNA: TGTGCCAGCAGTTATTCACCGAACTCAGGCAGTAATCTGTTTTTT

clone size: .
J gene: TRBJ1-2
D gene: .
V gene: TRBV9
CDR3 protein: CASTINPWSMPSTF
CDR3 DNA: TGTGCCAGCACCATTAACCCCTGGTCAATGCCCTCCACCTTC

clone size: .
J gene: TRBJ2-7
D gene: TRBD1
V gene: TRBV4-2
CDR3 protein: CASSQEATGGYEQYF
CDR3 DNA: TGTGCCAGCAGCCAAGAAGCAACAGGGGGCTACGAGCAGTACTTC

clone size: .
J gene: TRBJ2-3
D gene: .
V gene: TRBV7-6
CDR3 protein: CASSSAGRGGEDTQYF
CDR3 DNA: TGTGCCAGCAGTTCCGCCGGGCGGGGAGGCGAGGATACGCAGTATTTT

clone size: .
J gene: TRBJ1-4
D gene: TRBD1
V gene: TRBV5-4
CDR3 protein: CASSPGGTGFEKLFF
CDR3 DNA: TGTGCCAGCAGCCCTGGGGGGACAGGTTTTGAAAAACTGTTTTTT

clone size: .
J gene: TRBJ1-4
D gene: .
V gene: TRBV5-1
CDR3 protein: CASGQGGTTNEKLFF
CDR3 DNA: TGCGCCAGCGGGCAAGGGGGTACAACTAATGAAAAACTGTTTTTT

clone size: .
J gene: TRBJ1-2
D gene: .
V gene: TRBV10-3
CDR3 protein: CAISERSGMRDGYTF
CDR3 DNA: TGTGCCATCAGTGAACGTTCGGGGATGAGGGATGGCTACACCTTC

clone size: many
J gene: TRBJ2-3
D gene: .
V gene: TRBV6-4
CDR3 protein: CASSDTSTDTQYF
CDR3 DNA: TGTGCCAGCAGTGACACTAGCACAGATACGCAGTATTTT

clone size: .
J gene: TRBJ2-7
D gene: TRBD2
V gene: TRBV27
CDR3 protein: CASSSHLAGAPDEQYF
CDR3 DNA: TGTGCCAGCAGTTCCCATCTAGCGGGGGCCCCGGACGAGCAGTACTTC

clone size: .
J gene: TRBJ2-4
D gene: TRBD1
V gene: TRBV6-2/TRBV6-3
CDR3 protein: CASSRGQVWYF
CDR3 DNA: TGTGCCAGCAGTCGTGGACAGGTTTGGTACTTC